This is a list of T cell receptor beta chains from one sample in a study of T cells in Graves' hyperthyroidism and ophthalmopathy. MiXCR, applied by TCRdb to the multiplex PCR reads, yields one record per CDR3 protein. The sample carries some 270,000 distinct CDR3 sequences, roughly 13% recorded once. Sequenced sample: blood. These TCRs come from a woman in her forties with Graves' hyperthyroidism. CDR3s include the opening cysteine and the closing phenylalanine or tryptophan. Fields, in order: J gene, D gene, clone size, V gene, CDR3 protein, CDR3 DNA. The D gene is left open where the match is weak. Part of the rows lack a size; the others show once, few, many or a class for expanded clones.

TRBJ1-3 | - | few | TRBV19 | CASSPWPGNTIYF | TGTGCCAGTAGCCCCTGGCCTGGAAACACCATATATTTT
TRBJ1-1 | - | many | TRBV20-1 | CSARERWDTEAFF | TGCAGTGCTCGTGAAAGGTGGGACACTGAAGCTTTCTTT
TRBJ2-3 | - | many | TRBV2 | CASSERSDTQYF | TGTGCCAGCAGTGAGAGGTCTGACACGCAGTATTTT
TRBJ2-5 | TRBD2 | - | TRBV4-2 | CASSLWTSGGQETQYF | TGTGCCAGCAGCCTGTGGACTAGCGGGGGCCAAGAGACCCAGTACTTC
TRBJ2-6 | TRBD1 | - | TRBV10-3 | CAISESRSDRAGANVLTF | TGTGCCATCAGTGAGTCGAGATCCGACAGGGCAGGGGCCAACGTCCTGACTTTC
TRBJ2-3 | - | many | TRBV12-3/TRBV12-4 | CASNLPGALSTDTQYF | TGTGCCAGCAACCTCCCCGGGGCCCTCAGCACAGATACGCAGTATTTT
TRBJ2-7 | - | many | TRBV6-6 | CASSYGEQGYEQYF | TGTGCCAGCAGTTACGGAGAACAGGGCTACGAGCAGTACTTC
TRBJ2-7 | - | many | TRBV6-2/TRBV6-3 | CASSPGDGLLIPYEQYF | TGTGCCAGCAGCCCCGGGGACGGATTGCTGATACCCTACGAGCAGTACTTC
TRBJ1-5 | - | many | TRBV20-1 | CSARGSGSNQPQHF | TGCAGTGCTAGAGGTTCTGGAAGCAATCAGCCCCAGCATTTT
TRBJ2-7 | TRBD2 | many | TRBV2 | CASSPGLAGGEQYF | TGTGCCAGCAGTCCGGGACTAGCGGGAGGTGAGCAGTACTTC
TRBJ1-6 | TRBD1 | - | TRBV7-9 | CASSFDRGLGSPLHF | TGTGCCAGCAGCTTTGACAGGGGATTGGGGTCACCCCTCCACTTT
TRBJ2-1 | TRBD2 | many | TRBV2 | CASETSGGNNEQFF | TGTGCCAGCGAGACTAGCGGGGGAAACAATGAGCAGTTCTTC
TRBJ1-2 | - | many | TRBV13 | CASSLGRGDGYTF | TGTGCCAGCAGCTTAGGGCGCGGGGATGGCTACACCTTC
TRBJ2-2 | - | many | TRBV2 | CASSPLIGGELFF | TGTGCCAGCAGCCCGCTCATAGGGGGGGAGCTGTTTTTT
TRBJ2-5 | - | few | TRBV15 | CATSPRGLMYQETQYF | TGTGCCACCAGCCCTCGCGGACTGATGTACCAAGAGACCCAGTACTTC
TRBJ2-2 | - | few | TRBV5-1 | CASSFLYTGELFF | TGCGCCAGCAGCTTCCTGTACACCGGGGAGCTGTTTTTT
TRBJ2-1 | TRBD2 | many | TRBV11-2 | CASSSPAGGPYNEQFF | TGTGCCAGCAGCTCCCCAGCGGGAGGTCCCTACAATGAGCAGTTCTTC
TRBJ2-7 | - | - | TRBV10-3 | CAISGQTYEQYF | TGTGCCATCAGTGGACAGACCTACGAGCAGTACTTC
TRBJ2-5 | - | many | TRBV12-3/TRBV12-4 | CASSLGGGSGTQYF | TGTGCCAGCAGTTTGGGGGGAGGATCGGGGACCCAGTACTTC
TRBJ2-5 | - | many | TRBV7-9 | CASSLPQGETQYF | TGTGCCAGCAGCTTACCTCAGGGGGAGACCCAGTACTTC
TRBJ2-5 | - | - | TRBV5-8 | CASSLWESQETQYF | TGTGCCAGCAGCTTGTGGGAGAGCCAAGAGACCCAGTACTTC
TRBJ1-5 | TRBD1 | many | TRBV12-3/TRBV12-4 | CASSPTGGNQPQHF | TGTGCCAGCAGTCCAACAGGGGGTAATCAGCCCCAGCATTTT
TRBJ1-2 | TRBD1 | few | TRBV11-3 | CASSRGQGPSVYGYTF | TGTGCCAGCAGCAGAGGACAGGGTCCTTCGGTCTATGGCTACACCTTC
TRBJ2-7 | TRBD2 | - | TRBV29-1 | CSVGSGRSYEQYF | TGCAGCGTTGGTAGCGGGAGATCCTACGAGCAGTACTTC
TRBJ2-2 | TRBD2 | many | TRBV28 | CASSLPLTLADTGELFF | TGTGCCAGCAGTTTGCCCCTAACACTAGCGGACACCGGGGAGCTGTTTTTT
TRBJ2-5 | - | many | TRBV2 | CASSEGQNNQETQYF | TGTGCCAGCAGTGAAGGGCAGAACAACCAAGAGACCCAGTACTTC
TRBJ2-7 | - | many | TRBV6-1 | CASSHEGRQYF | TGTGCCAGCAGTCACGAGGGGAGGCAGTACTTC
TRBJ2-7 | - | many | TRBV11-1 | CASSPDRRTTYEQYF | TGTGCCAGCAGCCCCGATCGGAGGACAACCTACGAGCAGTACTTC
TRBJ1-5 | - | - | TRBV24-1 | CATSDVSVGQPQHF | TGTGCCACCAGTGATGTCTCGGTGGGTCAGCCCCAGCATTTT
TRBJ2-2 | - | few | TRBV15 | CAAGRLTGELFF | TGTGCCGCGGGACGCCTCACCGGGGAGCTGTTTTTT
TRBJ2-1 | - | - | TRBV20-1 | CSARGPSGIEQFF | TGCAGTGCTAGGGGTCCGTCAGGAATTGAGCAGTTCTTC
TRBJ2-3 | - | many | TRBV2 | CANTRSSTDTQYF | TGTGCCAACACCCGGAGTAGCACAGATACGCAGTATTTT
TRBJ2-7 | - | many | TRBV7-9 | CASSPGQGQGTYEQYF | TGTGCCAGCAGCCCAGGACAAGGGCAGGGCACCTACGAGCAGTACTTC
TRBJ2-4 | - | many | TRBV12-5 | CASGPLSGPNLAKNIQYF | TGTGCTAGTGGCCCCCTCTCAGGGCCGAACTTAGCCAAAAACATTCAGTACTTC
TRBJ2-7 | TRBD2 | many | TRBV6-1 | CASSEVSGGSYEQYF | TGTGCCAGCAGTGAGGTGTCGGGGGGATCCTACGAGCAGTACTTC
TRBJ1-2 | - | - | TRBV6-6 | CASSYSQGAAGYTF | TGTGCCAGCAGTTACTCCCAGGGCGCGGCTGGCTACACCTTC
TRBJ2-1 | TRBD2 | many | TRBV20-1 | CSADGGEAYNEQFF | TGCAGTGCCGACGGGGGGGAGGCCTACAATGAGCAGTTCTTC
TRBJ2-7 | - | - | TRBV3-1 | CASSQEGRLPYEQYF | TGTGCCAGCAGCCAAGAGGGGCGGTTACCCTACGAGCAGTACTTC
TRBJ2-3 | TRBD2 | - | TRBV5-4 | CASSRVAGGQNTQYF | TGTGCCAGCAGCCGAGTAGCGGGAGGGCAAAATACGCAGTATTTT
TRBJ2-2 | - | many | TRBV7-8 | CASTSSSDRYTGELFF | TGTGCCAGCACCTCATCTTCGGACAGATACACCGGGGAGCTGTTTTTT
TRBJ2-7 | TRBD1 | many | TRBV28 | CASRKAGQGYEQYF | TGTGCCAGCAGGAAAGCCGGACAGGGATACGAGCAGTACTTC
TRBJ2-5 | TRBD1 | many | TRBV10-3 | CAISEAGGETQYF | TGTGCCATCAGTGAGGCAGGGGGAGAGACCCAGTACTTC
TRBJ2-3 | - | many | TRBV20-1 | CSARDLRFSDTQYF | TGCAGTGCTAGAGATCTACGTTTTTCAGATACGCAGTATTTT
TRBJ2-3 | TRBD1 | many | TRBV6-1 | CASSEGWTGGADTQYF | TGTGCCAGCAGTGAGGGCTGGACAGGGGGCGCAGATACGCAGTATTTT
TRBJ2-2 | - | many | TRBV12-3/TRBV12-4 | CASSFGIAEAGELFF | TGTGCCAGCAGTTTCGGAATAGCGGAGGCCGGGGAGCTGTTTTTT
TRBJ2-3 | - | many | TRBV13 | CASSLVAGRTDTQYF | TGTGCCAGCAGTTTAGTGGCGGGGCGCACAGATACGCAGTATTTT
TRBJ2-7 | TRBD1 | - | TRBV11-3 | CASNPRTGGGYEQYF | TGTGCCAGCAACCCCCGGACAGGGGGAGGCTACGAGCAGTACTTC
TRBJ2-7 | TRBD2 | - | TRBV6-1 | CASSGTSGYYEQYF | TGTGCCAGCAGCGGGACTAGCGGATACTACGAGCAGTACTTC
TRBJ2-7 | - | few | TRBV7-9 | CASSATGRDTTYEQYF | TGTGCCAGCAGCGCCACCGGGCGGGACACTACCTACGAGCAGTACTTC
TRBJ2-7 | TRBD2 | many | TRBV2 | CASIPGLAGGAQYF | TGTGCCAGCATCCCGGGACTAGCGGGAGGCGCGCAGTACTTC
TRBJ2-7 | - | many | TRBV20-1 | CSAPASHYEQYF | TGCAGTGCCCCCGCCTCTCACTACGAGCAGTACTTC